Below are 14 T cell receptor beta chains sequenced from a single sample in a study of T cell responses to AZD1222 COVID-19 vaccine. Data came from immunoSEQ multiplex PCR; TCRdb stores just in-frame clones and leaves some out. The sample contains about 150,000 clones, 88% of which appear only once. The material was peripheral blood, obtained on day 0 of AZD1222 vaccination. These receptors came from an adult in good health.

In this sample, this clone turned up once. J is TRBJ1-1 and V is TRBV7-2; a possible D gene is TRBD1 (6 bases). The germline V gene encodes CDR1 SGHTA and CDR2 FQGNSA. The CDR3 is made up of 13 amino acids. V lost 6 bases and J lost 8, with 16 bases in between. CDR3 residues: CASRSMTGEEAFF. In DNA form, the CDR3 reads TGTGCCAGCAGGTCAATGACAGGTGAGGAAGCTTTCTTT.

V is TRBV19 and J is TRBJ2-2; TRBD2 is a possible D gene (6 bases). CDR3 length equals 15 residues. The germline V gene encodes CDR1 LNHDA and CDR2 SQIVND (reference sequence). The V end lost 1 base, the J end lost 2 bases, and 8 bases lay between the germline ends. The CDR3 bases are TGTGCCAGTAGTATAGCGGGGGTCAACACCGGGGAGCTGTTTTTT. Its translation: CASSIAGVNTGELFF.

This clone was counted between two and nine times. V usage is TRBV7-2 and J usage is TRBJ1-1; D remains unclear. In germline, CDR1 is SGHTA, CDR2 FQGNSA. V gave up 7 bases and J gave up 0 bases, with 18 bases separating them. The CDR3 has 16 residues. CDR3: CASILRGRLMNTEAFF. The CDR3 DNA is TGTGCCAGCATCCTTCGGGGTCGACTAATGAACACTGAAGCTTTCTTT. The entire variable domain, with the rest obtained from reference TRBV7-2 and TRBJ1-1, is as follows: GAGVSQSPSNKVTEKGKDVELRCDPISGHTALYWYRQSLGQGLEFLIYFQGNSAPDKSGLPSDRFSAERTGGSVSTLTIQRTQQEDSAVYLCASILRGRLMNTEAFFGQGTRLTVV.

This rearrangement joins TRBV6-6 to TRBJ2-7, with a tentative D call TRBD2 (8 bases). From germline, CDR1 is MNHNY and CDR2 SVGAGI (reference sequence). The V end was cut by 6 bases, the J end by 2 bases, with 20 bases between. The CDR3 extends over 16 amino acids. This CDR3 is CASSNSGGGDTYEQYF. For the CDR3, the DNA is TGTGCCAGCAGCAACTCGGGAGGGGGCGATACCTACGAGCAGTACTTC.

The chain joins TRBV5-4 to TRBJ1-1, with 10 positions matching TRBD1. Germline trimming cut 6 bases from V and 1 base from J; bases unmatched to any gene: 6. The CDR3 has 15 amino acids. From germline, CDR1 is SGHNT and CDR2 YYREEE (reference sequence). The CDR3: CASKTGQGGNTEAFF. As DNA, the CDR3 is TGTGCCAGCAAGACCGGACAGGGGGGGAACACTGAAGCTTTCTTT.

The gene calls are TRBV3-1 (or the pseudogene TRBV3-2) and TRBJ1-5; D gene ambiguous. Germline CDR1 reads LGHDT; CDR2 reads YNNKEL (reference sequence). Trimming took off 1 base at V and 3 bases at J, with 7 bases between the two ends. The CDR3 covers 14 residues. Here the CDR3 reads CASSQATANQPQHF. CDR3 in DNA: TGTGCCAGCAGCCAAGCTACCGCCAATCAGCCCCAGCATTTT.

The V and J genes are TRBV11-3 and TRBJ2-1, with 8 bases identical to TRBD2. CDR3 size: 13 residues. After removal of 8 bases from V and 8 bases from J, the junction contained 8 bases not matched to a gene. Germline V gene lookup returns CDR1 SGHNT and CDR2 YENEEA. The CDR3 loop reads CASARSGGDEQFF. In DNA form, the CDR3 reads TGTGCCAGCGCCCGGTCGGGGGGGGATGAGCAGTTCTTC.

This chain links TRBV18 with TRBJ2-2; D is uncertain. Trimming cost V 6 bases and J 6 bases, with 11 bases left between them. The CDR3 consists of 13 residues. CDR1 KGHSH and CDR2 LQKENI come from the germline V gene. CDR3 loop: CASSPSAAGELFF. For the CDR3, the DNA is TGTGCCAGCTCCCCGTCGGCGGCCGGGGAGCTGTTTTTT.

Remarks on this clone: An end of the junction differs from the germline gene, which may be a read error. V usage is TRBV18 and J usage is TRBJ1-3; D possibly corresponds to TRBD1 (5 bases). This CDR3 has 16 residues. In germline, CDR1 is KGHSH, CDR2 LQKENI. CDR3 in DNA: TGTGCCAGCTCACCACTGGACATACCCTCTGAAAACACCATATATTTT. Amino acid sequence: CASSPLDIPSENTIYF.

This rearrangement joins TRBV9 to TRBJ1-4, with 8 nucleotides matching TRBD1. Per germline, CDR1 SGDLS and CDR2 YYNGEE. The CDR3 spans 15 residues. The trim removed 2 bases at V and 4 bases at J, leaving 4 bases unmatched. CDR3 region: CASSVQGAVNEKLFF. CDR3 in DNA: TGTGCCAGCAGCGTCCAGGGGGCGGTTAATGAAAAACTGTTTTTT.

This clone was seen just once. The CDR3 DNA is TGTGCCAGCAGCCAAATGATGACAGGGGGCACTGAAGCTTTCTTT. It is translated as CASSQMMTGGTEAFF. V usage is TRBV3-1 (or the pseudogene TRBV3-2) and J usage is TRBJ1-1; 9 bases align to TRBD1. CDR1 and CDR2 from the germline V gene are LGHDT and YNNKEL (reference sequence). The CDR3 extends over 15 amino acids. V shed 2 bases and J 4 bases; nucleotides not matched to a gene: 5.

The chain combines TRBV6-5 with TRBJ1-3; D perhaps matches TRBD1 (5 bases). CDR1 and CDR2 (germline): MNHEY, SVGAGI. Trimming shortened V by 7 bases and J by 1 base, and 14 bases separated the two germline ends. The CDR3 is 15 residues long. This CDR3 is CASTLREGSGNTIYF. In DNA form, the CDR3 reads TGTGCCAGCACCCTAAGGGAGGGGTCTGGAAACACCATATATTTT.

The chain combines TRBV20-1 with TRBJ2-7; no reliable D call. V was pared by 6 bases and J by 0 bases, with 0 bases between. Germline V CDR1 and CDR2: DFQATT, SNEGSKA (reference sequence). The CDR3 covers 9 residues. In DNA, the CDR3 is TGCAGTGCCTCCTACGAGCAGTACTTC. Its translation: CSASYEQYF.

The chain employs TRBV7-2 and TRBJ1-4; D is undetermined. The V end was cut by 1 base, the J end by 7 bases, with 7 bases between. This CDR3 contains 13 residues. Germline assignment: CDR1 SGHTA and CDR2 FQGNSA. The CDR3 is CASSLGAAEKLFF. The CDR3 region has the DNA TGTGCCAGCAGCTTAGGGGCAGCTGAAAAACTGTTTTTT.